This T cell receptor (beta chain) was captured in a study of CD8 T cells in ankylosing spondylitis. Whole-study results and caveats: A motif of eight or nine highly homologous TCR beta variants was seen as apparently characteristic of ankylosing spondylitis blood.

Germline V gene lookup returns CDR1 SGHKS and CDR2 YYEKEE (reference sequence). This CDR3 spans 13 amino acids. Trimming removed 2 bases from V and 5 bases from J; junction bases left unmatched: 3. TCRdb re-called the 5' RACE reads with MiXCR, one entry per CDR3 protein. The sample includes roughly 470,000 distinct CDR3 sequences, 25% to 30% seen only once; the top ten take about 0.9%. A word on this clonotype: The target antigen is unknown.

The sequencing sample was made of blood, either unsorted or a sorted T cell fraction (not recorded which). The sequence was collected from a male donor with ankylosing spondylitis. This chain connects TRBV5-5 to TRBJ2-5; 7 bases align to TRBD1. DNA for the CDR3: TGTGCCAGCAGCTTCGAACAGGGGGAGACCCAGTACTTC. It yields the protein CASSFEQGETQYF.